These 10 T cell receptor beta chains came from one sample sequenced in a study of CD8+ T cells in alopecia areata (dated by TCRdb to 2016 to 2018). Library generation was performed with the immunoSEQ multiplex PCR assay. RNA was extracted from all samples and reverse transcribed into cDNA as template for TCR sequencing. TCRdb mirrors the immuneACCESS table, restricted to in-frame sequences. Some clones are absent from its copies; in checked studies, under half trace to an unresolved V gene, and the reason for the others is unknown. Counted in this sample were 150,000 to 180,000 clones; about 51% of them appeared once. The ten largest clonotypes hold 15% to 20% of the sample. This sample's time point label indicates: baseline before oral tofacitinib. The specimen comprised CD8+ T cells sorted from blood, sampled at week 0. The receptor source for this set is a human donor with alopecia areata.

The chain combines TRBV25-1 with TRBJ2-7; maybe TRBD1 (6 bases). V was clipped by 5 bases and J by 4 bases, with 9 bases between them. The CDR3 totals 12 residues. Per germline, CDR1 MGHDK and CDR2 SYGVNS. In nucleotides, the CDR3 is TGTGCCAGCAGTCTTGACAGGTACGAGCAGTACTTC. It is translated as CASSLDRYEQYF.

The chain is built from TRBV4-3 and TRBJ2-7; TRBD2 might be the D (7 bases). The CDR3 has 16 amino acids. In germline, CDR1 is LGHNA, CDR2 YSLEER. V was clipped by 0 bases and J by 3 bases, with 15 bases between them. CDR3 protein: CASSQDRGADSYEQYF. DNA for the CDR3: TGCGCCAGCAGCCAAGATCGGGGGGCGGACAGCTACGAGCAGTACTTC.

This chain connects TRBV9 to TRBJ2-5; maybe TRBD1 (6 bases). From germline, CDR1 is SGDLS and CDR2 YYNGEE. With 0 bases removed from V and 4 bases from J, the gap between germline ends came to 16 bases. The CDR3 covers 16 residues. The DNA of the CDR3 is TGTGCCAGCAGCGTAGGAAGGGGGTCGGCTGTAGAGACCCAGTACTTC. Translating gives CASSVGRGSAVETQYF.

A few counts support this clone. The chain employs TRBV19 and TRBJ2-7, with D possibly matching TRBD1 (6 bases). V was clipped by 4 bases and J by 3 bases, with 10 bases between them. CDR1 LNHDA and CDR2 SQIVND come from the germline V gene (reference sequence). The CDR3 length is 13 residues. In DNA form, the CDR3 reads TGTGCCAGTAGTACTTGGACAGACTACGAGCAGTACTTC. It encodes CASSTWTDYEQYF.

V gene TRBV4-3 combines with J gene TRBJ2-3; 11 nucleotides align to TRBD2. Losses at the gene ends were 0 bases for V and 5 bases for J; bases not matched to a gene: 7. Germline-derived CDR1 and CDR2 are LGHNA and YSLEER. The CDR3 has 17 amino acids. As DNA, the CDR3 is TGCGCCAGCAGCCAAGATCCAACTAGCGGGAGAGGAGATACGCAGTATTTT. Protein product: CASSQDPTSGRGDTQYF.

The V call is TRBV13, the J call TRBJ2-1; D unresolved. This CDR3 region has 12 residues. Germline lookup yields CDR1 PRHDT and CDR2 FYEKMQ (reference sequence). V was pared by 10 bases and J by 10 bases, with 17 bases between. CDR3 residues: CATRDPNGEQFF. CDR3 DNA: TGTGCCACCCGAGATCCGAACGGAGAGCAGTTCTTC.

The chain is built from TRBV13 and TRBJ2-1; maybe TRBD2 (5 bases). Looked up from germline, CDR1 is PRHDT and CDR2 is FYEKMQ (reference sequence). V lost 8 bases to trimming and J lost 1 base, with 15 bases between them. The CDR3 sequence is 15 residues long. The CDR3 here is CASHPRTSSYNEQFF. CDR3 nucleotides: TGTGCCAGCCATCCCCGCACTAGTTCCTACAATGAGCAGTTCTTC.

This clone turned up a few times. The gene calls are TRBV30 and TRBJ2-5; D is unresolved. The CDR3 covers 12 residues. Trimming shortened V by 2 bases and J by 5 bases, and 9 bases separated the two germline ends. Germline V gene sequence: CDR1 GTSNPN, CDR2 SVGIG (reference sequence). CDR3 amino acids: CAWSKGRETQYF. The CDR3 DNA follows: TGTGCCTGGAGTAAAGGACGGGAGACCCAGTACTTC. Full variable domain (rest looked up from reference TRBV30 and TRBJ2-5): SQTIHQWPATLVQPVGSPLSLECTVEGTSNPNLYWYRQAAGRGLQLLFYSVGIGQISSEVPQNLSASRPQDRQFILSSKKLLLSDSGFYLCAWSKGRETQYFGPGTRLLVL.

V usage is TRBV15 and J usage is TRBJ1-1; D gene uncertain. Trimming took 4 bases from V and 8 from J, leaving 11 bases between them. The germline CDR1 and CDR2 sequences are LNHNV and YYDKDF (reference sequence). The CDR3 totals 12 residues. The CDR3 nucleotides read TGTGCCACCAGCATATCGTCCCGGGAAGCTTTCTTT. It encodes CATSISSREAFF.

The chain couples TRBV4-3 to TRBJ2-1, with a tentative D call TRBD2 (6 bases). The CDR3 consists of 16 residues. Looked up from germline, CDR1 is LGHNA and CDR2 is YSLEER. Trimming cost V 0 bases and J 0 bases, with 9 bases left between them. The CDR3 region has the DNA TGCGCCAGCAGCCAAGATTCCGGGAGCTCCTACAATGAGCAGTTCTTC. Its protein product is CASSQDSGSSYNEQFF.